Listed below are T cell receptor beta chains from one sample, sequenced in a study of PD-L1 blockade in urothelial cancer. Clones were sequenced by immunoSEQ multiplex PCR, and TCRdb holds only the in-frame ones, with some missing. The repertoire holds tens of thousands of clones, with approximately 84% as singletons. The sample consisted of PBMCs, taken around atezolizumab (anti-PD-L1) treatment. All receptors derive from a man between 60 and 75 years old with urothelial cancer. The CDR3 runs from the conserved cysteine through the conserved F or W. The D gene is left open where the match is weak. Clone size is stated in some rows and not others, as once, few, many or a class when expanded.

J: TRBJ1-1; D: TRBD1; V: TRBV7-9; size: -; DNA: TGTGCCAGCAGCCTTACCAGGACAGGGGGAACTGAAGCTTTCTTT; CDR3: CASSLTRTGGTEAFF
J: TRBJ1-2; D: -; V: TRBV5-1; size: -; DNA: TGCGCCAGCAGCAGGGGCGACTATGGCTACACCTTC; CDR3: CASSRGDYGYTF
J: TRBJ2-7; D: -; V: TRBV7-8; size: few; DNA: TGTGCCAGCAGCTTAGTCGCAGGGTTTGCCCACGAGCAGTACTTC; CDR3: CASSLVAGFAHEQYF
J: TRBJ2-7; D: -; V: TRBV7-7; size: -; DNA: TGTGCTAGCAGCCCGGGCAGCGGGACAACCTACGAGCAGTACTTC; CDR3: CASSPGSGTTYEQYF
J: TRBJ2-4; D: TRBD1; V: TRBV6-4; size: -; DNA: TGTGCCAGCAGTGACGTTGGGACAGGGGGCCTATACATTCAGTACTTC; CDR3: CASSDVGTGGLYIQYF
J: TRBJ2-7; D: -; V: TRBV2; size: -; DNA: TGTGCCAGCTTATACTCGGGACTTTCAGACTACGAGCAGTACTTC; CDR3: CASLYSGLSDYEQYF
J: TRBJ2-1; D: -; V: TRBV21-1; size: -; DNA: TGTGCCAGCAGCAAAGGGGCTAGCGGGTACAATGAGCAGTTCTTC; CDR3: CASSKGASGYNEQFF
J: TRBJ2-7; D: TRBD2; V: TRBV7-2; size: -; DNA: TGTGCCAGCAGCTTAAGTGTAGCGGGAGGTCTCATCTACGAGCAGTACTTC; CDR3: CASSLSVAGGLIYEQYF
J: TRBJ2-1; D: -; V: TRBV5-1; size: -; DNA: TGCGCCAGCAGCTTATTAACCGTAGACAATGAGCAGTTCTTC; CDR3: CASSLLTVDNEQFF
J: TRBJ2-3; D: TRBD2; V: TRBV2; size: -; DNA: TGTGCCAGCAGTCCGACTAGCGGGAGTTTAGGGGGCACAGATACGCAGTATTTT; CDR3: CASSPTSGSLGGTDTQYF
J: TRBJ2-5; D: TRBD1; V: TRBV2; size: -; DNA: TGTGCCAGCAGGGGGACAGGGCGAGAGACCCAGTACTTC; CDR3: CASRGTGRETQYF
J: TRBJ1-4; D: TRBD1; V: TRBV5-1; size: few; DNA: TGCGCCAGCAGCTTAGGACAGGTCCTTGATGAAAAACTGTTTTTT; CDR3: CASSLGQVLDEKLFF
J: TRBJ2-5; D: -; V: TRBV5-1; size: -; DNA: TGCGCCAGCAGCTCCAGACCCTCGGGAGAGACCCAGTACTTC; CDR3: CASSSRPSGETQYF
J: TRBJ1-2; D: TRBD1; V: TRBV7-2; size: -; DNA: TGTGCCAGCAGCTTAAGGGACAGTCTCGGCTACACCTTC; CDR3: CASSLRDSLGYTF
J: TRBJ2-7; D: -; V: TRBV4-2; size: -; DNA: TGTGCCAGCAGCCCGGGGACTCCTTCAGGGCTCGAGCAGTACTTC; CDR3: CASSPGTPSGLEQYF
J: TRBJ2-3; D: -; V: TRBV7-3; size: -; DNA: TGTGCCAGCAGCTTAATCCACACAGATACGCAGTATTTT; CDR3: CASSLIHTDTQYF
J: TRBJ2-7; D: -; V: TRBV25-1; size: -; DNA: TGTGCCAGCAGTGAATTGTGGGCAGGCGACTACTCCTACGAGCAGTACTTC; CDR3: CASSELWAGDYSYEQYF
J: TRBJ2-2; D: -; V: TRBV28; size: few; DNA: TGTGCCAGCAGTTTACTATTCGCACTGACGAACACCGGGGAGCTGTTTTTT; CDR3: CASSLLFALTNTGELFF
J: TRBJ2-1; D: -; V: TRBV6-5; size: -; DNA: TGTGCCAGCAGAGAGCAGGGTGCGGGATACAATGAGCAGTTCTTC; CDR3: CASREQGAGYNEQFF
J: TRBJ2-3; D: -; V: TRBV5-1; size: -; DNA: TGCGCCAGCAGCCAGGGGCAGGGCACAGATACGCAGTATTTT; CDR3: CASSQGQGTDTQYF
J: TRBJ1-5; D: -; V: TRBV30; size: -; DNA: TGTGCACATGACAGGCCAGGTCAGCCCCAGCATTTT; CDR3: CAHDRPGQPQHF
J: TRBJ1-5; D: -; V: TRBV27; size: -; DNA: TGTGCCAGCAGCTTCCTCGGGAGTCAGCCCCAGCATTTT; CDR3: CASSFLGSQPQHF
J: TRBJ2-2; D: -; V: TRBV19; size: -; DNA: TGTGCCAGTAGTATCGCGGGGCCCGGGGAGCTGTTTTTT; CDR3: CASSIAGPGELFF
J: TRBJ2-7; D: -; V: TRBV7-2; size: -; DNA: TGTGCCAGCAGCTTTCAGGGAAGCTCCTACGAGCAGTACTTC; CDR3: CASSFQGSSYEQYF
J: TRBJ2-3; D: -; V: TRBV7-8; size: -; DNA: TGTGCCAGCAGCCTAATCAGCGGCCGCACAGATACGCAGTATTTT; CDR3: CASSLISGRTDTQYF
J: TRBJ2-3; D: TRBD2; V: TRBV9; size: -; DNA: TGTGCCAGCAGCGTTACACTAGCGGGAGCGTTGGATACGCAGTATTTT; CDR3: CASSVTLAGALDTQYF
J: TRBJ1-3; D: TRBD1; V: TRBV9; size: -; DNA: TGTGCCAGCAGCCCAGGGGGAACTGGAAACACCATATATTTT; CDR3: CASSPGGTGNTIYF
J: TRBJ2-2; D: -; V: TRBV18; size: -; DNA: TGTGCCAGCTCACCTCAGACTAGTAACACCGGGGAGCTGTTTTTT; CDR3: CASSPQTSNTGELFF
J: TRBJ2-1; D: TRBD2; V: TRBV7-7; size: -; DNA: TGTGCTAGCAGCTTAGTAGCGGGATCCTACAATGAGCAGTTCTTC; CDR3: CASSLVAGSYNEQFF
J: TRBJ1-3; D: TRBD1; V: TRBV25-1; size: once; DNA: TGTGCCAGCCGATCGGCCGGGACAGCTGGAAACACCATATATTTT; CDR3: CASRSAGTAGNTIYF
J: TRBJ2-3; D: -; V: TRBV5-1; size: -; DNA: TGCGCCAGCAGCGTCCTCAGCACAGATACGCAGTATTTT; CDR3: CASSVLSTDTQYF
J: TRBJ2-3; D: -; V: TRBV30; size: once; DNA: TGTGCCTGGAAGTTTGGCGGAGCCGATACGCAGTATTTT; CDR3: CAWKFGGADTQYF
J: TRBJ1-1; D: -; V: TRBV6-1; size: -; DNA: TGTGCCAGCAGTGTAGGGGCACAGATGAACACTGAAGCTTTCTTT; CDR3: CASSVGAQMNTEAFF
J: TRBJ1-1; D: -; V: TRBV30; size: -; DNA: TGTGCCTGGCAGGCTTACACTGAAGCTTTCTTT; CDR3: CAWQAYTEAFF
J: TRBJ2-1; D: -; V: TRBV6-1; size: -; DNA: TGTGCCAGCGGTGCTCAGGGGAGCTCCTACAATGAGCAGTTCTTC; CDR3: CASGAQGSSYNEQFF
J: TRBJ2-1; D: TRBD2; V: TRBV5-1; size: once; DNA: TGCGCCAGCAGCTCCGGGACTAGCACAAATGAGCAGTTCTTC; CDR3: CASSSGTSTNEQFF
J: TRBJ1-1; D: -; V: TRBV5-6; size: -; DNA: TGTGCCAGCAGCTTGGTCCCTAAGAACACTGAAGCTTTCTTT; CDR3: CASSLVPKNTEAFF
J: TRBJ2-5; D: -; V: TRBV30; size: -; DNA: TGTGCCTGGAGTGTACGGGGGGCTTGGAGGGAGACCCAGTACTTC; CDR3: CAWSVRGAWRETQYF
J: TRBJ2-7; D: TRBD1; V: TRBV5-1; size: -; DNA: TGCGCCAGCAGCTTGGGACAGGGTGGCTACGAGCAGTACTTC; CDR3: CASSLGQGGYEQYF
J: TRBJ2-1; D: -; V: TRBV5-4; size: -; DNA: TGTGCCAGCAGCTTGGGACTGGTAGGCTTAGGCTCCTACAATGAGCAGTTCTTC; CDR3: CASSLGLVGLGSYNEQFF
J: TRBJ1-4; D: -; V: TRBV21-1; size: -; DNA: TGTGCCAGCAGCAATTGGTGGTGGATAGGGGTTAAAAAACTGTTTTTT; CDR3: CASSNWWWIGVKKLFF
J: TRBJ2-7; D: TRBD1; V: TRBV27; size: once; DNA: TGTGCCAGCAGTGAAGGGACAGGGTGGTACGAGCAGTACTTC; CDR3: CASSEGTGWYEQYF
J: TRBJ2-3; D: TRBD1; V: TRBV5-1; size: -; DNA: TGCGCCAGCAGCTCGACAGGGGGTAGAGTGACAGATACGCAGTATTTT; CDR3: CASSSTGGRVTDTQYF
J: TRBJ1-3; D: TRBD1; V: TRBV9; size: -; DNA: TGTGCCAGCAGCGAGGGACAGCTCTCTGGAAACACCATATATTTT; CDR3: CASSEGQLSGNTIYF
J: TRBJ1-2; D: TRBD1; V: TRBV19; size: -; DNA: TGTGCCAGTAGTACCCCAGGGACAGGGAGGACCTATGGCTACACCTTC; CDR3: CASSTPGTGRTYGYTF
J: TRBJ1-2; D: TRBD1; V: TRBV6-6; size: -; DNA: TGTGCCAGCAGTTACTCACAGGGGAGAAACTATGGCTACACCTTC; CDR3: CASSYSQGRNYGYTF
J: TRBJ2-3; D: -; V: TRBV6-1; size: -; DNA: TGTGCCAGCAGTGAAGGGTTCAGCCTAGGCACAGATACGCAGTATTTT; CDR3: CASSEGFSLGTDTQYF
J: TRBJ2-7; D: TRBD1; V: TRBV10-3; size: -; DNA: TGTGCCATCAGTGAGGGACAGGGAGTAGCCGAGCAGTACTTC; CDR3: CAISEGQGVAEQYF
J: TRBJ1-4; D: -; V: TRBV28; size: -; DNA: TGTGCCAGCAGTTTACTCCTAAGGCCCCACCTAGCAACTAATGAAAAACTGTTTTTT; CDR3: CASSLLLRPHLATNEKLFF
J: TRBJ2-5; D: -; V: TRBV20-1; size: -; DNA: TGCAGTGCTAGACCCCTTAAGTACTTC; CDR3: CSARPLKYF
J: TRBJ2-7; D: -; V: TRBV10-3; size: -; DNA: TGTGCCATCAGTGAGTCGGTGGGAGAGACCTACGAGCAGTACTTC; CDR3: CAISESVGETYEQYF
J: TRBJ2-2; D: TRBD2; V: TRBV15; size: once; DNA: TGTGCCACCAGCCCGGGAGGAGCGACCGGGGAGCTGTTTTTT; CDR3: CATSPGGATGELFF
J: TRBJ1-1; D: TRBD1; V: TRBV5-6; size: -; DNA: TGTGCCAGCAGCTGGGACAGTTCCACTGAAGCTTTCTTT; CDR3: CASSWDSSTEAFF